Described below is a single TCR beta chain sequence and its context. Source study methods: Counts of nucleated cells, estimated from reference gene primer amplification, were obtained. TCRdb's copy holds only in-frame clones and misses some; the assay was immunoSEQ multiplex PCR. V and J calls and clone size come straight from that table; D and trimming were deduced from the DNA. The sample includes 75,000 to 80,000 clones, about 87% of them seen just once. This entry is derived from a study of blood T cell repertoires in COVID-19. About the research overall: The United States, Italy and Spain supplied acute and convalescent COVID-19 samples. T cells, B-cell-depleted T cells, or PBMCs provided the cDNA or gDNA that served as material.

CDR1 and CDR2 (germline): SGHTS, YDEGEE. This CDR3 contains 13 residues. Deletions cut 4 bases from V and 7 bases from J, with 9 bases between. The receptor was derived from a human donor in a cohort sampled during active COVID-19. V usage is TRBV5-8 and J usage is TRBJ1-6, with unresolved D. The sample taken for sequencing was peripheral blood. The CDR3, as DNA: TGTGCCAGCAGCCCAGTTCAGAATTCACCCCTCCACTTT. Translating it yields CASSPVQNSPLHF.